These 15 T cell receptor beta chains were all obtained from the same sample, sequenced in a study of Ad26.COV2.S vaccination and SARS-CoV-2 variants. Treatment described: roughly 19 received Ad26.COV2.S at low or high dose, single or two shots; five or six received placebo; per-sample allocation not given. Sampling took place 63 days after the first vaccine or placebo injection. The data were produced by immunoSEQ multiplex PCR, yet TCRdb's version contains in-frame clones alone and is incomplete. The table records hundreds of thousands of clones, 90% of them present only once. This sample comprised peripheral blood, obtained in a trial of Ad26.COV2.S vaccine versus placebo. All receptors derive from a person aged 18-65 years who received the Ad26.COV2.S COVID-19 vaccine or a placebo.

This chain connects TRBV1 to TRBJ1-1. TRBV1 is listed as a pseudogene. CDR3 length: 12 amino acids. The CDR3 region has the DNA TGCACCAGCAGCCGGACCGAAAGCGGGGCTTTCTTT. It specifies CTSSRTESGAFF.

Details on this clone: The same CDR3 arises from other DNA sequences in this sample as well. The chain employs TRBV5-1 and TRBJ2-3; tentatively, D is TRBD2 (7 bases). The CDR3 covers 15 residues. CDR1 SGHRS and CDR2 YFSETQ come from the germline V gene. V was cut by 0 bases and J by 3 bases, with 11 bases left in between. For the CDR3, the DNA is TGCGCCAGCAGCTTGGATGGGAGGGGGACAGATACGCAGTATTTT. This encodes CASSLDGRGTDTQYF. Combining the CDR3 with reference TRBV5-1 and TRBJ2-3 gives the whole variable domain KAGVTQTPRYLIKTRGQQVTLSCSPISGHRSVSWYQQTPGQGLQFLFEYFSETQRNKGNFPGRFSGRQFSNSRSEMNVSTLELGDSALYLCASSLDGRGTDTQYFGPGTRLTVL.

CDR3 DNA: TGCGCCAGCAGCCAAGGCCTACAGGGGTTCGGCTACACCTTC. Translated, it gives CASSQGLQGFGYTF. The chain carries TRBV4-3 and TRBJ1-2, with TRBD1 identical over 7 bases. The CDR3 is 14 residues long. V trimming: 1 base; J trimming: 8 bases; junction bases outside the gene matches: 7. CDR1 and CDR2 (germline): LGHNA, YSLEER.

The chain uses TRBV7-8 and TRBJ2-5; 7 bases map to TRBD2. Germline V lookup: CDR1 SGHVS, CDR2 FQNEAQ. The length of the CDR3 is 17 residues. After removal of 4 bases from V and 2 bases from J, the junction contained 13 bases not matched to a gene. The CDR3: CASSSVESGLFQETQYF. CDR3 DNA sequence: TGTGCCAGCAGCTCAGTCGAGTCGGGACTATTTCAAGAGACCCAGTACTTC.

The chain joins TRBV24-1 to TRBJ2-3; TRBD1 aligns across 7 bases. The CDR3 contains 15 residues. Trimming took 7 bases from V and 0 from J; bases not matched to a gene: 6. Per germline, CDR1 KGHDR and CDR2 SFDVKD. The CDR3 DNA reads TGTGCCACCAGCCCCGGGACAGCTAGCACAGATACGCAGTATTTT. This sequence encodes CATSPGTASTDTQYF.

This clone was recorded once. V gene TRBV19 combines with J gene TRBJ2-7; D is perhaps TRBD1 (6 bases). Deletions cut 4 bases from V and 2 bases from J, with 12 bases between. CDR1 is LNHDA, CDR2 SQIVND, per germline (reference sequence). CDR3 length: 14 residues. CDR3 loop: CASSRVTGPYEQYF. CDR3 bases: TGTGCCAGTAGTAGGGTGACAGGTCCCTACGAGCAGTACTTC.

This chain links TRBV5-8 with TRBJ2-7; D ambiguous. Germline V gene data show CDR1 as SGHTS and CDR2 as YDEGEE. The CDR3 sequence is 14 residues long. The V and J ends lost 5 bases and 3 bases respectively, with 15 bases between them. For the CDR3, the DNA is TGTGCCAGCAGACTCAGACTGGTAGGCTACGAGCAGTACTTC. Translating gives CASRLRLVGYEQYF.

The gene calls are TRBV4-1 and TRBJ1-4; D is unclear. Germline V gives CDR1 MGHRA, CDR2 YSYEKL. The CDR3 covers 14 residues. Trimming pared 2 bases from V and 5 bases from J, leaving 9 bases between. The CDR3 sequence is CASSQLTTNEKLFF. The CDR3 DNA follows: TGCGCCAGCAGCCAATTAACCACGAATGAAAAACTGTTTTTT.

The chain joins TRBV10-3 to TRBJ2-1, with D possibly being TRBD2 (6 bases). V gave up 3 bases and J gave up 0 bases, with 18 bases separating them. This CDR3 is built from 18 residues. Germline V lookup: CDR1 ENHRY, CDR2 SYGVKD. The CDR3 loop reads CAISEPSEKLSSYNEQFF. CDR3 nucleotides: TGTGCCATCAGTGAACCTAGCGAAAAATTGAGCTCCTACAATGAGCAGTTCTTC.

The chain recombines TRBV5-1 with TRBJ2-7; TRBD2 matches 7 bases. The CDR3 spans 16 residues. Germline V gene data show CDR1 as SGHRS and CDR2 as YFSETQ. V shed 4 bases, J shed 5 bases, and the junction held 15 bases outside the gene matches. CDR3 loop: CASSAGDLGVAHEQYF. The DNA for the CDR3 is TGCGCCAGCAGCGCGGGGGACTTAGGGGTCGCCCACGAGCAGTACTTC.

The chain carries TRBV3-1 (or the pseudogene TRBV3-2) and TRBJ2-1; D unresolved. The CDR3 contains 13 residues. V was pared by 1 base and J by 4 bases, with 5 bases between. Germline V lookup: CDR1 LGHDT, CDR2 YNNKEL (reference sequence). The CDR3 spells CASSQGGYNEQFF. The CDR3 bases are TGTGCCAGCAGCCAAGGGGGATACAATGAGCAGTTCTTC.

This rearrangement joins TRBV20-1 to TRBJ2-3; 7 bases are a match to TRBD2. Germline V CDR1 and CDR2: DFQATT, SNEGSKA (reference sequence). V shed 3 bases, J shed 0 bases, and the junction held 6 bases outside the gene matches. This CDR3 spans 15 amino acids. The CDR3 region has the DNA TGCAGTGCTAGTCTCCTAGCGGCTAGCACAGATACGCAGTATTTT. Its translation is CSASLLAASTDTQYF.

The chain uses TRBV12-3 or TRBV12-4 and TRBJ1-5; possibly TRBD1 for D (6 bases). Trimming left V 7 bases short and J 6 bases short, with 13 bases between. The CDR3 is 13 amino acids. The CDR3 sequence: CASTHREGQPQHF. The CDR3 coding sequence is TGTGCCAGCACTCACAGGGAAGGTCAGCCCCAGCATTTT.

The genes are TRBV5-6 and TRBJ2-7; D may be TRBD1 or TRBD2 (6 bases each). Between the trimmed V and J ends, which lost 6 bases and 3 bases, there was a span of 19 bases. The CDR3 runs to 15 residues. Germline V gene lookup returns CDR1 SGHDT and CDR2 YYEEEE. The chain's CDR3 is CASTPRGAGRYEQYF. CDR3 nucleotide sequence: TGTGCCAGCACCCCAAGGGGGGCGGGCCGCTACGAGCAGTACTTC.

The rearrangement uses TRBV5-1 and TRBJ2-7; 9 bases are shared with TRBD1. The trim removed 4 bases at V and 3 bases at J, leaving 8 bases unmatched. The CDR3 spans 15 residues. CDR1 SGHRS and CDR2 YFSETQ come from the germline V gene. In DNA form, the CDR3 reads TGCGCCAGCAGCACAATAGGACAGGGGAGCTACGAGCAGTACTTC. Residues: CASSTIGQGSYEQYF.